The T cell receptor (beta chain) under discussion was sequenced for a study of cytomegalovirus exposure and HLA in healthy donors. The primer mix had 60 Vbeta and 13 Jbeta primers. Sequencing was performed with immunoSEQ multiplex PCR; in TCRdb, only in-frame clones are kept and a portion is missing. Of about 98,000 clones in the sample, about 76% were seen once. Germline values: CDR1 MNHNS, CDR2 SASEGT. CDR3 size: 15 residues. V was clipped by 5 bases and J by 5 bases, with 16 bases between them. The sequence derives from a human donor in good health. The V call is TRBV6-1, the J call TRBJ2-1, with a possible D match to TRBD2 (7 bases). Sequenced input: PBMCs. CDR3 sequence (DNA): TGTGCCAGCAGTAAAACAGGGAGGGTAGACAATGAGCAGTTCTTC. It specifies CASSKTGRVDNEQFF.